These 3 T cell receptor beta chains were all obtained from the same sample, sequenced in a study of blood T cell repertoires in COVID-19. Clones were read by immunoSEQ multiplex PCR, and TCRdb kept only the in-frame ones, dropping some. The sample carries about 59,000 clones, about 86% recorded once. Sequencing used peripheral blood. These receptors all come from a woman older than 75 with active or convalescent COVID-19.

The chain links TRBV6-2 or TRBV6-3 to TRBJ1-4, with D possibly matching TRBD1 (5 bases). Germline lookup yields CDR1 MNHEY and CDR2 SVGEGT. This CDR3 has 15 amino acids. Trimming removed 5 bases at V and 8 bases at J, with 18 bases between. CDR3 loop: CASSKPGLMGEKLFF. The CDR3 DNA sequence: TGTGCCAGCAGTAAGCCGGGACTAATGGGGGAAAAACTGTTTTTT.

The rearrangement uses TRBV10-3 and TRBJ1-2; 10 bases map to TRBD1. The CDR3 consists of 17 residues. Germline V lookup: CDR1 ENHRY, CDR2 SYGVKD. V dropped 0 bases and J dropped 6; count of bases not matched to a gene: 10. CDR3 nucleotide sequence: TGTGCCATCAGTGAGTCAGGTCCGGGACAGGGGTCTCATGGCTACACCTTC. Encoded protein: CAISESGPGQGSHGYTF.

The chain couples TRBV4-2 to TRBJ2-4, with 9 bases fitting TRBD2. CDR3 length: 15 residues. Germline assignment: CDR1 LGHNA and CDR2 YNFKEQ. With 3 bases clipped from V and 9 bases from J, the junction kept 9 bases outside the gene matches. This chain's CDR3 is CASSQDSGGVSIQYF. The CDR3, as DNA: TGTGCCAGCAGCCAGGATAGCGGGGGAGTCAGCATTCAGTACTTC.